The clone carrying this TCR beta chain was seen more than once but under ten times. Its specificity is not known. Use of 60 Vbeta and 13 Jbeta primers characterized the PCR. TCRdb's copy holds only in-frame clones and misses some; the assay was immunoSEQ multiplex PCR. The data show 150,000 to 200,000 clones, 81% seen once. This CDR3 spans 14 amino acids. Germline values: CDR1 SGHRS, CDR2 YFSETQ. V dropped 0 bases and J dropped 4 bases, with 7 bases sitting between them. These data are taken from a study of cytomegalovirus exposure and HLA in healthy donors. General study results and limits: In a later analysis, donors in an Asian-associated ancestry cluster reportedly had fewer N-insertions in productive TCRs than the cohort mean. Several of the most significant clusters were apparently associated with common viral pathogens in a later analysis.

Sequenced: PBMCs. The TCR originated in a woman aged 50 to 65 in good health and CMV-seronegative. The chain joins TRBV5-1 to TRBJ2-2; D perhaps matches TRBD2 (5 bases). CDR3 amino acids: CASSLVEVTGELFF. CDR3 coding DNA: TGCGCCAGCAGCTTGGTGGAGGTCACCGGGGAGCTGTTTTTT.